This T cell receptor beta chain stems from a study of blood T cell repertoires in COVID-19. Across the whole study: COVID-19 samples collected from the United States, Italy and Spain covered acute and convalescent phases. The analysed material was cDNA or gDNA that came from T cells, B-cell-depleted T cells, or PBMCs.

The study drew participants aged about 18 to 89 years from roughly 25 US areas. Original methodology: Reference gene primer amplification in the assay estimated nucleated cell counts. The repertoire was sequenced with immunoSEQ multiplex PCR; TCRdb's copy has only in-frame clones and lacks some. The V and J calls and the clone size are those of that table, but D and trimming were determined from the DNA. The data hold fewer than 250,000 clones, with around 90% observed a single time. This CDR3 comprises 14 residues. Per the germline V gene, CDR1 is MNHEY and CDR2 is SMNVEV (reference sequence). Losses at the gene ends were 6 bases for V and 5 bases for J; bases not matched to a gene: 4.

Material for sequencing was PBMCs or T cells enriched from blood (not recorded which). The rearrangement links TRBV27 to TRBJ2-5, with TRBD1 matching 12 bases. This TCR was recovered from a woman aged 25 to 45 who had been exposed to COVID-19. The CDR3: CASRPGQGAETQYF. CDR3 bases: TGTGCCAGCAGACCGGGACAGGGGGCGGAGACCCAGTACTTC.